This T cell receptor beta chain was captured in a study of T cells after somatic rescue of genetic block. Per germline, CDR1 MNHNS and CDR2 SASEGT. Trimming stripped 6 bases from V and 2 bases from J, with 8 bases between. CDR3 length: 12 residues. Only in-frame clones appear in the TCRdb table, and some are missing; sequencing was by immunoSEQ multiplex PCR. The data contain tens of thousands of clones, about 92% of them singletons. The receptor's source is a middle-aged man. J is TRBJ2-7 and V is TRBV6-1; perhaps D is TRBD1 or TRBD2 (5 bases each). Sample: peripheral blood mononuclear cells (PBMCs). The CDR3 reads CASSGTTYEQYF. In DNA, the CDR3 is TGTGCCAGCAGCGGGACCACCTACGAGCAGTACTTC.